Following are 3 T cell receptor beta chains from one sample sequenced in a study of blood T cell repertoires in COVID-19. Produced via immunoSEQ multiplex PCR; TCRdb's table is partial and in-frame only. Among about 220,000 clones listed, around 80% were seen once. Specimen: peripheral blood. The receptors come from a man in his forties or fifties with active or convalescent COVID-19.

The chain employs TRBV7-2 and TRBJ1-2; D is undetermined. Germline V gene data show CDR1 as SGHTA and CDR2 as FQGNSA. The CDR3 totals 12 residues. Trimming cost V 5 bases and J 4 bases, with 8 bases left between them. Here the CDR3 DNA reads TGTGCCAGCAGCCAGTTTGGCTATGGCTACACCTTC. Its translation: CASSQFGYGYTF.

The genes are TRBV5-4 and TRBJ1-2; 9 nucleotides match TRBD1. CDR3 size: 13 residues. Germline assignment: CDR1 SGHNT and CDR2 YYREEE (reference sequence). The V segment lost 4 bases and the J segment 6 bases; nucleotides outside the gene matches: 4. The CDR3 region is CASSRDRVHGYTF. CDR3 nucleotide sequence: TGTGCCAGCAGCCGGGACAGGGTGCATGGCTACACCTTC.

The chain joins TRBV6-6 to TRBJ2-4, with D perhaps matching TRBD1 (6 bases). The germline gives CDR1 MNHNY, CDR2 SVGAGI (reference sequence). V gave up 5 bases and J gave up 8 bases, with 19 bases separating them. The CDR3 sequence is 15 residues long. CDR3 coding DNA: TGTGCCAGCAGTCGTCTTAGGGGGTCCCCGGACATTCAGTACTTC. This encodes CASSRLRGSPDIQYF.